These 23 T cell receptor beta chains came from one sample sequenced in a study of cytomegalovirus exposure and HLA in healthy donors. Primers included in the PCR were 60 Vbeta and 13 Jbeta primers. The method was immunoSEQ multiplex PCR; TCRdb's version includes in-frame clones alone and lacks a portion of them. This table has more than 110,000 clones, 60% to 85% appearing once. Sequencing input: PBMCs. The receptors come from a male donor in good health and CMV-seronegative.

The chain has TRBV4-2 and TRBJ2-1; D may be TRBD2 (5 bases). The CDR3 covers 16 residues. V lost 0 bases and J 5 bases, leaving 14 bases between the germline ends. CDR1 LGHNA and CDR2 YNFKEQ come from the germline V gene. In DNA, the CDR3 is TGTGCCAGCAGCCAAGATGGGTCGACTACGCACAATGAGCAGTTCTTC. Amino acid sequence: CASSQDGSTTHNEQFF.

The V call is TRBV2, the J call TRBJ1-2, with unresolved D. The CDR3 totals 13 residues. V lost 4 bases and J 2 bases, leaving 8 bases between the germline ends. From germline, CDR1 is SNHLY and CDR2 FYNNEI. CDR3 in DNA: TGTGCCAGCAGTGCAGGCGACAACTATGGCTACACCTTC. Protein: CASSAGDNYGYTF.

In its sample, this clone was seen a few times. The V and J genes are TRBV2 and TRBJ1-6, with no clear D. The CDR3 contains 13 residues. V dropped 2 bases and J dropped 10 bases, with 9 bases sitting between them. Germline values: CDR1 SNHLY, CDR2 FYNNEI. In DNA, the CDR3 is TGTGCCAGCAGTGAATGGCGGGAATCACCCCTCCACTTT. It translates to CASSEWRESPLHF.

In its sample, this clone was seen a few times. V and J are TRBV10-3 and TRBJ1-5; 7 bases map to TRBD1. V shed 9 bases, J shed 4 bases, and the junction held 6 bases outside the gene matches. This CDR3 region has 13 residues. Germline values: CDR1 ENHRY, CDR2 SYGVKD. The CDR3 region has the DNA TGTGCCATGGGCACAGGGGAGAATCAGCCCCAGCATTTT. This gives the protein CAMGTGENQPQHF.

Of note for this clone: Other nucleotide sequences in the sample specify the same CDR3. The J gene is TRBJ1-2, the V gene TRBV18; 7 nucleotides match TRBD1. V was clipped by 6 bases and J by 5 bases; unmatched bases: 6. Germline CDR1 reads KGHSH; CDR2 reads LQKENI. There are 13 residues in the CDR3. CDR3 sequence (DNA): TGTGCCAGCTCTCCGGGACAGAATTATGGCTACACCTTC. It translates to CASSPGQNYGYTF. The full variable domain, in which reference TRBV18 and TRBJ1-2 provide the parts outside the CDR3, is NAGVMQNPRHLVRRRGQEARLRCSPMKGHSHVYWYRQLPEEGLKFMVYLQKENIIDESGMPKERFSAEFPKEGPSILRIQQVVRGDSAAYFCASSPGQNYGYTFGSGTRLTVV.

For the CDR3, the DNA is TGTGCCACCGAGCGGGAGGGACCCTACAATGAGCAGTTCTTC. It yields the protein CATEREGPYNEQFF. The gene calls are TRBV15 and TRBJ2-1, with 10 bases aligning to TRBD2. The V gene end was trimmed by 8 bases and the J gene end by 2 bases; junction bases not matched to a gene: 3. CDR1 is LNHNV and CDR2 is YYDKDF in the germline V gene (reference sequence). The CDR3 totals 14 residues.

This sequence joins TRBV5-1 and TRBJ1-2; TRBD1 agrees at 8 bases. This CDR3 contains 16 residues. Germline-derived CDR1 and CDR2 are SGHRS and YFSETQ. V trimming: 4 bases; J trimming: 4 bases; junction bases outside the gene matches: 12. The CDR3 here is CASSPTGAPGGYGYTF. The CDR3 DNA follows: TGCGCCAGCAGCCCGACAGGGGCCCCCGGGGGCTATGGCTACACCTTC.

A note on this clone: Other DNA sequences from this sample encode an identical CDR3 as well. The chain is built from TRBV6-5 and TRBJ1-1; D is ambiguous. V lost 5 bases and J lost 3, with 10 bases in between. The CDR3 totals 13 residues. Germline V CDR1 and CDR2: MNHEY, SVGAGI. CDR3 bases: TGTGCCAGCAGTCGAACCGGGGACACTGAAGCTTTCTTT. Translated, it gives CASSRTGDTEAFF.

The CDR3 loop is CATSRGDRGRETQYF. The CDR3, as DNA: TGTGCCACCAGCAGAGGGGACAGGGGCCGGGAGACCCAGTACTTC. V gene TRBV15 combines with J gene TRBJ2-5; 10 bases agree with TRBD1. V lost 1 base to trimming and J lost 5 bases; unmatched junction nucleotides: 4. The CDR3 has 15 amino acids. From germline, CDR1 is LNHNV and CDR2 YYDKDF (reference sequence).

The chain links TRBV9 to TRBJ2-1; D is possibly TRBD2 (5 bases). CDR1 and CDR2 (germline): SGDLS, YYNGEE. There are 16 residues in the CDR3. The ends were cut back, 0 bases at V and 0 bases at J, with 10 bases in the middle. Here the CDR3 reads CASSVVVTISYNEQFF. CDR3 sequence (DNA): TGTGCCAGCAGCGTAGTAGTGACTATCTCCTACAATGAGCAGTTCTTC. The whole variable domain, filled in from reference TRBV9 and TRBJ2-1, reads DSGVTQTPKHLITATGQRVTLRCSPRSGDLSVYWYQQSLDQGLQFLIQYYNGEERAKGNILERFSAQQFPDLHSELNLSSLELGDSALYFCASSVVVTISYNEQFFGPGTRLTVL.

The chain carries TRBV6-5 and TRBJ2-5; D is possibly TRBD1 (6 bases). The better agreement between TRBJ2-7 and the DNA end casts doubt on the J call. This CDR3 has 15 amino acids. The germline gives CDR1 MNHEY, CDR2 SVGAGI. In DNA, the CDR3 is TGTGCCAGCAGTTACTCGCGCGACAGGACCTACGAGCAGTACTTC. This translates into CASSYSRDRTYEQYF.

This clone was picked up a small number of times. The chain uses TRBV7-3 and TRBJ2-5; D is uncertain. CDR3 length: 11 residues. The V gene lost 9 bases and the J gene lost 8 bases, with 13 bases spanning the gap. Germline V gives CDR1 SGHTA, CDR2 FQGTGA. CDR3 residues: CASQPHATQYF. The CDR3 DNA reads TGTGCCAGTCAACCACACGCTACCCAGTACTTC.

The chain carries TRBV30 and TRBJ2-3; D not certain. CDR1 is GTSNPN and CDR2 is SVGIG in the germline V gene (reference sequence). The V end was cut by 3 bases, the J end by 0 bases, with 4 bases between. This CDR3 is 12 amino acids long. CDR3 amino acids: CAWSISTDTQYF. DNA for the CDR3: TGTGCCTGGAGCATCAGCACAGATACGCAGTATTTT.

This chain uses TRBV13 with TRBJ2-7; 9 bases are shared with TRBD2. Germline V gene lookup returns CDR1 PRHDT and CDR2 FYEKMQ (reference sequence). V trimming: 0 bases; J trimming: 5 bases; junction bases outside the gene matches: 8. The CDR3 runs 16 residues. CDR3 region: CASSLGFLAGNDEQYF. The CDR3 nucleotides are TGTGCCAGCAGCTTAGGATTCCTAGCGGGAAACGACGAGCAGTACTTC.

This clone has a handful of counts. This chain connects TRBV27 to TRBJ1-4; D perhaps matches TRBD1 (6 bases). CDR3 length: 15 amino acids. Germline V gene sequence: CDR1 MNHEY, CDR2 SMNVEV (reference sequence). The ends were cut back, 0 bases at V and 2 bases at J, with 7 bases in the middle. The CDR3 spells CASSLSRGTNEKLFF. DNA for the CDR3: TGTGCCAGCAGTTTATCAAGGGGGACTAATGAAAAACTGTTTTTT.

This chain uses TRBV7-9 with TRBJ2-7; no reliable D call. The V end was cut by 4 bases, the J end by 4 bases, with 11 bases between. Germline V gene lookup returns CDR1 SEHNR and CDR2 FQNEAQ (reference sequence). This CDR3 has 13 amino acids. CDR3 amino acids: CASSSTPSYEQYF. The CDR3 coding sequence is TGTGCCAGCAGCTCAACCCCCAGTTACGAGCAGTACTTC.

The chain uses TRBV18 and TRBJ1-1; D may be TRBD1 (6 bases). V lost 4 bases and J 5 bases, leaving 17 bases between the germline ends. This CDR3 is 15 amino acids long. CDR1 and CDR2 from the germline V gene are KGHSH and LQKENI. The CDR3 DNA reads TGTGCCAGCTCACTTAACAGGGCAGGCGGGACTGAAGCTTTCTTT. This codes for CASSLNRAGGTEAFF.

CDR3: CASSLIGGGFLYEQYF. CDR3 in DNA: TGTGCCAGCAGCTTAATCGGAGGGGGCTTCTTGTACGAGCAGTACTTC. The chain couples TRBV7-3 to TRBJ2-7, with a tentative D call TRBD1 (7 bases). There are 16 residues in the CDR3. The V end was cut by 1 base, the J end by 4 bases, with 17 bases between. The germline V gene encodes CDR1 SGHTA and CDR2 FQGTGA.

The V gene is TRBV5-1, the J gene TRBJ2-5; 14 nucleotides line up with TRBD2. The junction had 7 bases not matched to a gene; V was cut back by 4 bases and J by 5 bases. Germline V CDR1 and CDR2: SGHRS, YFSETQ. The CDR3 is 16 residues long. CDR3 sequence: CASSGGGLAGAETQYF. The CDR3 region has the DNA TGCGCCAGCAGCGGGGGGGGACTAGCGGGGGCCGAGACCCAGTACTTC.

The chain combines TRBV9 with TRBJ1-6; 7 nucleotides agree with TRBD1. The CDR3 has 15 residues. V was clipped by 0 bases and J by 9 bases; unmatched bases: 6. Germline CDR1 SGDLS, CDR2 YYNGEE. Here the CDR3 DNA reads TGTGCCAGCAGCGTAGGACAGGGATTACTTTCACCCCTCCACTTT. This gives the protein CASSVGQGLLSPLHF.

A single count supports this clone. The chain employs TRBV6-5 and TRBJ2-6; tentative D call: TRBD2 (6 bases). The ends were cut back, 2 bases at V and 1 base at J, with 9 bases in the middle. The CDR3 loop spans 16 amino acids. Germline loops: CDR1 MNHEY, CDR2 SVGAGI. Here the CDR3 reads CASSYQEGSGANVLTF. The CDR3 DNA reads TGTGCCAGCAGTTACCAGGAGGGATCTGGGGCCAACGTCCTGACTTTC.

V is TRBV13 and J is TRBJ1-1; 7 nucleotides match TRBD1. The CDR3 is made up of 16 amino acids. J gave up 0 bases and V 0 bases, and 4 bases lay outside the gene matches. Looked up from germline, CDR1 is PRHDT and CDR2 is FYEKMQ (reference sequence). CDR3 nucleotide sequence: TGTGCCAGCAGCTTAGGCCCGACAGGGTTGAACACTGAAGCTTTCTTT. Translated, it gives CASSLGPTGLNTEAFF.

J is TRBJ1-1 and V is TRBV29-1; D perhaps matches TRBD1 (6 bases). Germline V gene data show CDR1 as SQVTM and CDR2 as ANQGSEA. The CDR3 loop spans 14 amino acids. Trimming cost V 4 bases and J 2 bases, with 14 bases left between them. The CDR3 region has the DNA TGCAGCGTTGGGGGGGGGCAGGGAAACACTGAAGCTTTCTTT. Translating gives CSVGGGQGNTEAFF.